By frequency in the sample, the clone carrying this TCR beta chain is medium-sized. The target antigen is unknown. The data originate from a study of molecular identifiers for immune sequencing clone quantification. Across the study: Sequencing covered four of five parts into which replicate RNA from around 20,000 or 100,000 naive CD8 cells was split. Notes on the study in general: Whereas naive cells kept under 1% of molecules in clones above 20 RNA copies, such clones held over 97% in effectors.

When naive CD8 T cells were sorted, they were gated as CD8+CD4-CCR7+CD45RA+. The V gene end was trimmed by 0 bases and the J gene end by 4 bases; junction bases not matched to a gene: 9. The CDR3 loop spans 18 amino acids. Germline V lookup: CDR1 LGHNA, CDR2 YSLEER. TCR libraries were built in bulk with a published protocol and specific TCR primers. A single record per CDR3 protein comes from TCRdb applying MiXCR to the PCR reads. This sample carries about 40,000 distinct CDR3 sequences, approximately 25% of them seen once, and the ten largest clones take around 0.96%. Sequencing was done on a sample of naive CD8+ T cells from blood, with Jurkat cell RNA spiked in. Indicated subset: FACS-sorted CD8+CD4-CCR7+CD45RA+ naive T cells. This receptor was taken from a human donor in good health. Some libraries in this study had Jurkat cell RNA spiked in. This sequence joins TRBV4-3 and TRBJ2-3, with 11 bases lining up with TRBD2. CDR3 in DNA: TGCGCCAGCAGCCAAGAATCGGGGCTAGCGGGGGGCTCAGATACGCAGTATTTT. Encoded protein: CASSQESGLAGGSDTQYF.